This TCR beta chain was recovered during a study of naive and memory T cell subsets (dated by TCRdb to about 2017). About the investigation overall: An open-source, UMI-based TCR alpha and beta sequencing pipeline was applied to sorted naive and memory peripheral blood T cell subsets. IgG serology results and the functional CMV T cell responses were in complete agreement. RNA was DNase-treated and reverse transcribed with TCR constant-region primers, mostly using SuperScript III. The research as a whole found: In both CD4 and CD8 cells, going from naive through CM, EM and EMRA, the Gini index went up while Shannon and inverse Simpson diversity went down. RNA-based TCR counts may be affected by expression changes linked to T cell activation and differentiation. Single alpha or beta chain sequences, rather than paired alpha/beta receptors, were used to define clonotypes. No ground truth was available to validate the repertoire findings for the naive and memory subsets. After error correction, over 95% of naive TCR sequences appeared only once, giving much steeper abundance distributions than memory subsets. TCR abundance followed a power law with an exponent that was different for naive and memory subsets but consistent across the three individuals.

This clonotype was counted only a few times. Its antigen is not yet known. No base qualities exist here, and no much larger clone lies one base off it. TCR alpha and beta chain libraries were amplified separately from the second PCR step onward. To determine each donor's CMV status, fresh PBMCs were stimulated overnight with CMV viral lysate, and IFNgamma production from CD4+ T cells was then assessed. CD4 T cells were positively selected using Miltenyi beads, after which CD8 T cells were positively selected from the CD4-negative fraction. Cells were stained for CD3, CD4, CD8, CD45RA, CD27 and a live/dead dye and were sorted on a BD Aria II into four subsets based on CD45RA and CD27. The sorting gate for effector memory cells was CD45RA-CD27-, and the sorting gate for EMRA cells was CD45RA+CD27-. Blood was obtained from a few healthy volunteers, and the blood from each volunteer was fractionated into CD4 and CD8 T cells and subsequently into four differentiation subsets. About 120 ml of peripheral blood was drawn per donor, and PBMC were isolated by Ficoll-Paque PLUS density-gradient centrifugation. Sorted cells were lysed in RLT buffer, after which RNA was extracted using a Qiagen RNeasy kit and stored at -80 degrees C.

Library method: UMI-ligation and nested PCR. The beta constant-region primer consisted of an equimolar mixture of two oligonucleotides that together covered TRBC1 and TRBC2. A single-stranded oligonucleotide bearing the SP2 primer plus a 12-nucleotide UMI was ligated onto the 3' end of the cDNA by T4 RNA ligase 1. Four rounds of PCR, combining the SP2 primer with nested alpha and beta constant-region primers, were used to amplify the ligated cDNA. The ligation reaction was incubated at 16°C for about 20-24 hours. PCR2 was typically performed as a SYBR Green qPCR and was stopped at a predetermined threshold so that over-amplification was prevented. Agencourt AMPure XP magnetic beads were used for all purifications after the first. Library amounts were measured by Qubit and library quality was assessed on a TapeStation, where the main peak was expected at around 650 bp. The pooled libraries were sequenced on an Illumina MiSeq using v2 2x251 paired-end kits, which usually yielded roughly 0.95-2.2 million reads per sample. Each sample was pooled at about 4.2 nM, and roughly 4.5-7% PhiX was included to help cluster recognition. Turning to the authors' computational methods: Using tag matching that tolerated one base-pair mismatch, Decombinator assigned V and J genes to FASTQ reads that had been processed by Demultiplexor. Collapsinator used UMIs to correct both sequencing errors and frequency errors arising from PCR heterogeneity. TCRs were translated and CDR3s were extracted from the conserved cysteine to the FGXG phenylalanine by CDR3Translator, with non-productive sequences being flagged. Gini, Shannon entropy and inverse Simpson indices were calculated on repertoires subsampled to equal numbers of UMI-defined TCRs. Clonotype abundance distributions were fitted to a power law by maximum likelihood within the linear range. On one naive CD8 sample, the pipeline and MIGEC gave similar UMI counts, unique TCR numbers and clonal distributions. Repertoires were searched for about 7,000 CMV-associated CDR3 sequences compiled from VDJdb and a published dataset. TCRdb took the public reads, trimmed them with fastp at Q25, ran MiXCR for clone calling and kept in-frame beta chains. Every entry covers one CDR3 protein and lists the most common genes and DNA from its rows. The V and J calls were determined by TCRdb, not by the authors. This sample gives over 25,000 distinct CDR3 sequences in total; approximately 11% of them show up just once. Jointly, the top ten make up approximately 15% of the sample.

Including cysteine and phenylalanine, the CDR3 has 13 amino acids. Of all the DNA, just the CDR3 is kept, 39 bases in frame from base 1. CDR1 and CDR2, per the germline V gene, are MNHEY and SVGEGT. At the junction V is shortened by 7 bases and J by 1 base, with 8 bases in between. This receptor was taken from a human donor in good health. This sequence uses TRBV6-2 or TRBV6-3 and TRBJ2-1; no D gene can be assigned with confidence. Sequenced sample: effector memory CD4+ T cells from blood. The sample's cell subset or site label, in plain terms: effector memory, CD45RA- CD27-. The DNA sequence is as follows: TGTGCCAGCAAAAGAACTTCCTACAATGAGCAGTTCTTC. It is translated as CASKRTSYNEQFF.